This TCR beta chain is from a study of CD8+ T cells in alopecia areata. cDNA reverse transcribed from extracted RNA served as the sequencing template. The data were produced by immunoSEQ multiplex PCR, yet TCRdb's version contains in-frame clones alone and is incomplete. The sample lists around 190,000 clones, roughly 60% occurring once. CDR3 length equals 15 residues. Noted treatment: oral pan-JAK inhibitor, 5-10 mg twice daily. The specimen comprised CD4+ T cells sorted from blood, sampled at week 24, from a patient treated with tofacitinib. This rearrangement joins TRBV1 to TRBJ2-3. TRBV1 is classified as a pseudogene. This receptor was obtained from a human donor with alopecia areata. The chain's CDR3 is CTSSQRKISTDTQYF. CDR3 in DNA: TGCACCAGCAGCCAACGGAAGATTAGCACAGATACGCAGTATTTT.